The 10 T cell receptor beta chains listed next were all sequenced from one sample in a study of cytomegalovirus exposure and HLA in healthy donors. Primers: 60 Vbeta forward and 13 Jbeta reverse. Only in-frame clones appear in the TCRdb table, and some are missing; sequencing was by immunoSEQ multiplex PCR. The table includes under 200,000 clones, approximately 84% detected once. Sequencing used PBMCs. Receptors originate from a male donor in good health and CMV-seropositive.

The chain joins TRBV19 to TRBJ2-1; D remains ambiguous. The CDR3 sequence is 12 residues long. The ends were cut back, 0 bases at V and 9 bases at J, with 6 bases in the middle. From germline, CDR1 is LNHDA and CDR2 SQIVND (reference sequence). The CDR3 is CASSIDGGEQFF. The CDR3 region has the DNA TGTGCCAGTAGTATAGACGGCGGTGAGCAGTTCTTC.

The J gene is TRBJ2-1, the V gene TRBV10-3, with a tentative D call TRBD2 (5 bases). With 7 bases removed from V and 0 bases from J, the gap between germline ends came to 16 bases. Germline-derived CDR1 and CDR2 are ENHRY and SYGVKD. The CDR3 loop spans 16 amino acids. This chain's CDR3 is CAITPGGPDSYNEQFF. CDR3 sequence (DNA): TGTGCCATCACCCCCGGCGGGCCCGACTCCTACAATGAGCAGTTCTTC.

V usage is TRBV2 and J usage is TRBJ1-5; 7 bases map to TRBD1. CDR3 length equals 16 residues. Losses at the gene ends were 4 bases for V and 1 base for J; bases not matched to a gene: 7. The germline V gene has CDR1 SNHLY and CDR2 FYNNEI. CDR3 nucleotides: TGTGCCAGCAGTGGAACAGGGGACTGGAGCAATCAGCCCCAGCATTTT. It encodes CASSGTGDWSNQPQHF.

The chain couples TRBV4-3 to TRBJ2-1; D is perhaps TRBD2 (6 bases). The CDR3 length is 14 residues. The germline V gene has CDR1 LGHNA and CDR2 YSLEER. The V gene lost 0 bases and the J gene lost 8 bases, with 11 bases spanning the gap. This CDR3 is CASSQEGGAYEQFF. DNA of the CDR3: TGCGCCAGCAGCCAAGAGGGCGGGGCATATGAGCAGTTCTTC.

The chain combines TRBV28 with TRBJ1-1, with 7 bases aligning to TRBD1. This CDR3 comprises 13 residues. Germline V gives CDR1 MDHEN, CDR2 SYDVKM. Trimming at V came to 6 bases and at J to 10 bases, leaving 11 bases not matched to a gene. Written as DNA, the CDR3 is TGTGCCAGCAGGCCCGACAGGGCCGGTCTAGCTTTCTTT. This encodes CASRPDRAGLAFF.

V and J are TRBV11-3 and TRBJ1-1, with D perhaps matching TRBD1 (5 bases). The V gene lost 5 bases and the J gene lost 4 bases, with 11 bases spanning the gap. There are 13 residues in the CDR3. Germline V gene sequence: CDR1 SGHNT, CDR2 YENEEA. CDR3 sequence: CASSRDGGTEAFF. The CDR3 DNA reads TGTGCCAGCAGCCGAGACGGGGGCACTGAAGCTTTCTTT. The entire variable domain, with the rest obtained from reference TRBV11-3 and TRBJ1-1, is as follows: EAGVVQSPRYKIIEKKQPVAFWCNPISGHNTLYWYLQNLGQGPELLIRYENEEAVDDSQLPKDRFSAERLKGVDSTLKIQPAELGDSAVYLCASSRDGGTEAFFGQGTRLTVV.

The chain recombines TRBV5-6 with TRBJ2-1; 11 positions match TRBD2. V was clipped by 2 bases and J by 0 bases; unmatched bases: 7. The CDR3 is 18 amino acids. The germline V gene encodes CDR1 SGHDT and CDR2 YYEEEE. The CDR3 DNA follows: TGTGCCAGCAGCTTAGGGTTCACTAGCGGGAGCTCCTACAATGAGCAGTTCTTC. This sequence encodes CASSLGFTSGSSYNEQFF.

The chain is built from TRBV2 and TRBJ2-3, with TRBD2 matching 9 bases. The CDR3 extends over 19 amino acids. J was trimmed by 6 bases and V by 0 bases; bases with no gene match: 16. The germline gives CDR1 SNHLY, CDR2 FYNNEI. For the CDR3, the DNA is TGTGCCAGCAGTGAAGCGCTGGATGGTAGCGGGAGATTCGCGGATACGCAGTATTTT. Its protein is CASSEALDGSGRFADTQYF. Complete variable domain (other parts from reference TRBV2 and TRBJ2-3): EPEVTQTPSHQVTQMGQEVILRCVPISNHLYFYWYRQILGQKVEFLVSFYNNEISEKSEIFDDQFSVERPDGSNFTLKIRSTKLEDSAMYFCASSEALDGSGRFADTQYFGPGTRLTVL.

CDR3 residues: CASSKEILRSTDTQYF. CDR3 bases: TGTGCCAGCAGCAAAGAAATACTCCGTAGCACAGATACGCAGTATTTT. V usage is TRBV21-1 and J usage is TRBJ2-3; the table's TRBD2 call for D was not verified on the DNA. TRBV21-1 is described as a pseudogene. The CDR3 runs to 16 residues.

This rearrangement joins TRBV19 to TRBJ2-3; D is perhaps TRBD2 (6 bases). CDR3 size: 15 residues. V was trimmed by 8 bases and J by 5 bases, leaving 20 bases between them. Germline V gives CDR1 LNHDA, CDR2 SQIVND (reference sequence). For the CDR3, the DNA is TGTGCCAGTGGGGCCGGGAGCAGAGCGGGAGATACGCAGTATTTT. It translates to CASGAGSRAGDTQYF.